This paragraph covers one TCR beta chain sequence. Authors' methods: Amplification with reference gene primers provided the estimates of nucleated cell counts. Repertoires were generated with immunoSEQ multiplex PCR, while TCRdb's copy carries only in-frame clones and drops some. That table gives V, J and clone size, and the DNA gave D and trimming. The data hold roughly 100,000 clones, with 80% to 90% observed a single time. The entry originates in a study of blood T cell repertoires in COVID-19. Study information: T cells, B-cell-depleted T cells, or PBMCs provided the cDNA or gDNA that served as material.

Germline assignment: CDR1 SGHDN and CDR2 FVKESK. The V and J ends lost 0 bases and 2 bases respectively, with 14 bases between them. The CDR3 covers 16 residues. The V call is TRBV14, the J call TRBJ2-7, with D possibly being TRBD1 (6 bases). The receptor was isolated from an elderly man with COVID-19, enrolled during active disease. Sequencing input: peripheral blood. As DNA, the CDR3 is TGTGCCAGCAGCCAAGATCGGTCAGGGGCGCCCTACGAGCAGTACTTC. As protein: CASSQDRSGAPYEQYF.